This record covers a single T cell receptor beta chain. Its antigen is undetermined. This sample is part of a study of T cells after yellow fever vaccination. Study-wide context: It was SMART-Seq v4 Ultra Low Input that prepared the fractions with low cell numbers.

Whole-study findings and limits: Weaker in magnitude, the secondary response showed a faster peak on day 5 versus 15. Most primary-vaccination clones reappeared after the booster (about 95% CD4, roughly 90% CD8).

The authors made TCR cDNA by 5'RACE template switching, adding a universal primer site and UMIs. TCRdb re-called the 5' RACE reads through MiXCR, storing one row per CDR3 protein. The profile shows approximately 300,000 distinct CDR3 sequences, 8.5% to 9% of them singletons. Looked up from germline, CDR1 is MNHNS and CDR2 is SASEGT. J was trimmed by 3 bases and V by 5 bases; bases with no gene match: 13. The CDR3 is 16 amino acids. This TCR derives from a man younger than 35 who received the YFV17D yellow fever vaccine. The sequenced sample was PBMCs, obtained on the day of the first yellow fever vaccination. This rearrangement joins TRBV6-1 to TRBJ2-7; 7 bases map to TRBD1. CDR3 sequence (DNA): TGTGCCAGCAGTACCCAAGGACAGGACGGGATCTACGAGCAGTACTTC. Translated: CASSTQGQDGIYEQYF.